The 6 T cell receptor beta chains reported below all come from one sample, sequenced in a study of T cell responses to AZD1222 COVID-19 vaccine. Produced via immunoSEQ multiplex PCR; TCRdb's table is partial and in-frame only. The sample carries 120,000 or so clones, around 93% recorded once. The specimen comprised peripheral blood, sampled on day 0 of AZD1222 vaccination. The receptors come from an adult in good health.

The V gene is TRBV16, the J gene TRBJ1-2, with D possibly TRBD1 on 5 matching bases. V was trimmed by 1 base and J by 5 bases, leaving 14 bases between them. Per the germline V gene, CDR1 is KGHSY and CDR2 is FQNENV. The CDR3 has 15 residues. The CDR3 here is CASSQWIGAPYGYTF. CDR3 nucleotide sequence: TGTGCCAGCAGCCAATGGATAGGGGCTCCTTATGGCTACACCTTC. The whole variable domain, remainder taken from reference TRBV16 and TRBJ1-2, is GEEVAQTPKHLVRGEGQKAKLYCAPIKGHSYVFWYQQVLKNEFKFLISFQNENVFDETGMPKERFSAKCLPNSPCSLEIQATKLEDSAVYFCASSQWIGAPYGYTFGSGTRLTVV.

This clone was counted only a few times. The chain is built from TRBV6-5 and TRBJ2-7; 7 bases line up with TRBD1. Looked up from germline, CDR1 is MNHEY and CDR2 is SVGAGI. CDR3 length: 15 residues. Trimming removed 6 bases from V and 3 bases from J; junction bases left unmatched: 11. The CDR3 DNA is TGTGCCAGCAGGGGCGAGGGGGCGGGTAACTACGAGCAGTACTTC. Its translation is CASRGEGAGNYEQYF.

CDR3 sequence (DNA): TGTGCCAGCAGCCAAGATCATGCCTCAAGCTCCTACAATGAGCAGTTCTTC. It is translated as CASSQDHASSSYNEQFF. The chain joins TRBV4-2 to TRBJ2-1; D remains unclear. This CDR3 is 17 amino acids long. The germline gives CDR1 LGHNA, CDR2 YNFKEQ. V gave up 0 bases and J gave up 0 bases, with 12 bases separating them.

This clone appeared a single time. The gene calls are TRBV28 and TRBJ1-5; TRBD1 matches at 7 bases. Looked up from germline, CDR1 is MDHEN and CDR2 is SYDVKM. This CDR3 comprises 13 residues. Unmatched junction bases numbered 8, after V lost 6 bases and J lost 9 bases. The CDR3 reads CASRQGSGRPQHF. The DNA for the CDR3 is TGTGCCAGCAGACAGGGGAGCGGGCGGCCCCAGCATTTT.

This sequence joins TRBV6-5 and TRBJ1-1; possibly TRBD1 for D (5 bases). In germline, CDR1 is MNHEY, CDR2 SVGAGI. Trimming removed 4 bases at V and 0 bases at J, with 15 bases between. This CDR3 has 16 residues. The CDR3 DNA is TGTGCCAGCAGTTCCCAGATTGGGGCCATGAACACTGAAGCTTTCTTT. Encoded protein: CASSSQIGAMNTEAFF.

V gene TRBV4-2 combines with J gene TRBJ2-3, with 11 positions matching TRBD2. Germline trimming cut 2 bases from V and 4 bases from J; bases unmatched to any gene: 11. Germline V gene sequence: CDR1 LGHNA, CDR2 YNFKEQ. The CDR3 spans 18 residues. The CDR3 DNA reads TGTGCCAGCAGCCAAAAACCTCTAGCGGGAGGAGCCTCAGATACGCAGTATTTT. The encoded protein is CASSQKPLAGGASDTQYF.